This TCR beta chain is drawn from a study of cytomegalovirus exposure and HLA in healthy donors (dated by TCRdb to 2016 to 2017). With regard to the full study: The 650 to 800 repertoires of the first cohort and the 120 or so validation repertoires were produced on the same platform, according to a later analysis. The aim of the study was to test whether cataloging public T cell receptors could identify signatures of past pathogen exposure. To predict cytomegalovirus infection status, the study combined high-throughput TCR immunosequencing, statistical association of individual TCRs with disease status, and machine learning. A separate validation cohort of some 130 different subjects was used in addition to the roughly 620-subject first cohort. On the study overall, not on this receptor specifically: The validation cohort had no HLA typing available for a later analysis, so co-occurrence within that cohort was assessed over all 120 or so repertoires. A later analysis found that TCRs clustered in the first cohort also tended to co-occur in the approximately 120 validation repertoires, with roughly 95% of cluster scores above 0. The authors suggested that the approach could potentially be extended to other disease states and immunological phenotypes. A few of the identified cytomegalovirus-associated TCR beta chains were confirmed in vitro to be specific for cytomegalovirus antigens. The classifier was reported to diagnose cytomegalovirus status with high specificity and sensitivity in both the original and validation cohorts. Across donors, most TCR sequences were observed very rarely, whereas some public TCRs were present in many individuals. The study listed over 150 TCR beta chains as associated with cytomegalovirus.

To prepare the library, the immunoSEQ multiplex PCR assay was applied. On the study's bioinformatics: A statistical classification framework was developed to diagnose cytomegalovirus status using the catalog of TCR beta chain sequences. This immuneACCESS table, as held by TCRdb, lists in-frame sequences with V and J called but not all clones. Of the missing ones, under half trace to an unresolved V gene in checked studies; the others have no known cause. V and J calls plus clone size are reproduced from that table; the DNA served to infer D and trimming. The sample yields about 300,000 clones; over 75% were counted once. Around 0.92% of the sample lies in the top ten. Trimming removed 2 bases from V and 8 bases from J, leaving 15 bases between the germline ends. The germline V gene (reference sequence) yields GTSNPN for CDR1 and SVGIG for CDR2. Inclusive of the bounding cysteine and phenylalanine, the CDR3 is 13 residues long. The kept DNA is CDR3 alone, 39 bases in frame from the first base.

In the case of this clone: Its antigen specificity is not known. Per-base quality was not reported, and no clone a single base away is much larger than it.

The donors belonged to the validation cohort of about 120 subjects, which was separate from the 666-subject first cohort. The sample comprised PBMCs. This receptor was identified in a woman aged 18-29 years in good health and CMV-seronegative. The V and J genes are TRBV30 and TRBJ1-2; possibly the D gene is TRBD1, per 5 matching bases. The nucleotide sequence is given as TGTGCCTGGAGTCTGGGGGGGTTTGGAGGCTACACCTTC. Its translation reads: CAWSLGGFGGYTF.